Listed here are 25 T cell receptor beta chains from one sample, sequenced in a study of blood T cell repertoires in COVID-19. TCRdb keeps only in-frame clones here, not all; method: immunoSEQ multiplex PCR. Of more than 85,000 clones in the sample, 88% were seen once. The sequenced material came from peripheral blood. These receptors were taken from a woman aged 55-70 years with acute or convalescent COVID-19.

The rearrangement uses TRBV11-2 and TRBJ2-1; D is possibly TRBD1 (5 bases). With 7 bases removed from V and 2 bases from J, the gap between germline ends came to 15 bases. In germline, CDR1 is SGHAT, CDR2 FQNNGV. This CDR3 has 15 amino acids. The CDR3 DNA follows: TGTGCCAGCACGCCCCGGCAGGGTCCCTACAATGAGCAGTTCTTC. The encoded protein is CASTPRQGPYNEQFF.

About this clone: At one end, the junction sequence differs from germline, possibly due to a read error. The rearrangement joins TRBV28 to TRBJ2-7; the D is unclear. There are 14 residues in the CDR3. The V gene's germline CDR1 is MDHEN and CDR2 SYDVKM. CDR3 amino acids: CTSSLLAVTYEQYF. The DNA of the CDR3 is TGTACCAGCAGTTTGTTGGCGGTCACCTACGAGCAGTACTTC.

The chain couples TRBV6-5 to TRBJ1-3; TRBD1 matches 7 bases. The CDR3 covers 15 residues. Per germline, CDR1 MNHEY and CDR2 SVGAGI. Trimming took 8 bases from V and 4 from J; bases not matched to a gene: 11. CDR3 DNA sequence: TGTGCCAGCGGCCAGGCAGGGGGGCTCGGAAACACCATATATTTT. Translation gives CASGQAGGLGNTIYF.

This clone was seen more than once but under ten times. V usage is TRBV14 and J usage is TRBJ2-7; D is uncertain. V lost 2 bases and J 6 bases, leaving 11 bases between the germline ends. The CDR3 length is 13 residues. Germline-derived CDR1 and CDR2 are SGHDN and FVKESK. CDR3 in amino acids: CASSQSRSGEQYV. The CDR3 DNA reads as TGTGCCAGCAGCCAAAGTCGCTCAGGCGAGCAGTACGTC.

The gene calls are TRBV9 and TRBJ2-3; D not resolved. The ends were cut back, 0 bases at V and 5 bases at J, with 13 bases in the middle. This CDR3 has 15 residues. Germline CDR1 is SGDLS and CDR2 is YYNGEE. The CDR3 reads CASSVDGVRGDTQYF. CDR3 in DNA: TGTGCCAGCAGCGTAGATGGAGTTCGCGGAGATACGCAGTATTTT.

V usage is TRBV15 and J usage is TRBJ2-3; 11 bases are a match to TRBD2. CDR1 is LNHNV, CDR2 YYDKDF, per germline (reference sequence). CDR3 length equals 17 residues. V lost 1 base to trimming and J lost 4 bases; unmatched junction nucleotides: 7. In nucleotides, the CDR3 is TGTGCCACCAGCAGAGGTGGGGCTAGCGGGAGGTCAGATACGCAGTATTTT. It is translated as CATSRGGASGRSDTQYF.

As concerns this clone: Other nucleotide sequences in the sample specify the same CDR3. V is TRBV2 and J is TRBJ1-1; no clear D. The germline CDR1 and CDR2 sequences are SNHLY and FYNNEI. Between the trimmed V and J ends, which lost 1 base and 0 bases, there was a span of 6 bases. The CDR3 totals 14 residues. Written as DNA, the CDR3 is TGTGCCAGCAGTGAAGGGGCCCTGAACACTGAAGCTTTCTTT. Encoded protein: CASSEGALNTEAFF.

This clone was seen once. This CDR3 is CASSPTPGGTEAFF. The CDR3 region has the DNA TGTGCCAGCAGCCCAACCCCAGGCGGGACTGAAGCTTTCTTT. The rearrangement links TRBV5-4 to TRBJ1-1; D is ambiguous. Germline V gene lookup returns CDR1 SGHNT and CDR2 YYREEE (reference sequence). Trimming stripped 4 bases from V and 5 bases from J, with 15 bases between. This CDR3 contains 14 residues.

This clone showed up just once. The chain employs TRBV15 and TRBJ1-6; D remains ambiguous. The V gene's germline CDR1 is LNHNV and CDR2 YYDKDF (reference sequence). The CDR3 is 13 residues long. V shed 0 bases and J shed 11 bases, with 8 bases lying between them. The CDR3 nucleotides are TGTGCCACCAGCAGAGACTCCGTAACACCCCTCCACTTT. Protein sequence: CATSRDSVTPLHF. Complete variable domain (other parts from reference TRBV15 and TRBJ1-6): DAMVIQNPRYQVTQFGKPVTLSCSQTLNHNVMYWYQQKSSQAPKLLFHYYDKDFNNEADTPDNFQSRRPNTSFCFLDIRSPGLGDTAMYLCATSRDSVTPLHFGNGTRLTVT.

The V gene is TRBV15, the J gene TRBJ2-5, with TRBD2 as a possible D gene (7 bases). The germline V gene encodes CDR1 LNHNV and CDR2 YYDKDF (reference sequence). The CDR3 is 15 residues long. Trimming shortened V by 2 bases and J by 2 bases, and 12 bases separated the two germline ends. The chain's CDR3 is CATSRMGGGQETQYF. The CDR3 DNA sequence: TGTGCCACCAGCAGAATGGGAGGGGGGCAAGAGACCCAGTACTTC.

V is TRBV6-6 and J is TRBJ2-6; D might be TRBD1 (7 bases). CDR1 MNHNY and CDR2 SVGAGI come from the germline V gene (reference sequence). CDR3 length: 14 amino acids. Trimming pared 6 bases from V and 4 bases from J, leaving 10 bases between. In DNA, the CDR3 is TGTGCCAGCAGGGAGGGGGCCGGGGCCAACGTCCTGACTTTC. It translates to CASREGAGANVLTF.

V and J are TRBV5-1 and TRBJ2-7, with 7 nucleotides matching TRBD2. V shed 4 bases and J 1 base; nucleotides not matched to a gene: 8. Germline V gene lookup returns CDR1 SGHRS and CDR2 YFSETQ. This CDR3 is 15 amino acids long. CDR3 amino acids: CASSPWGGSSYEQYF. DNA for the CDR3: TGCGCCAGCAGCCCCTGGGGGGGGTCATCCTACGAGCAGTACTTC.

V is TRBV28 and J is TRBJ1-6; D possibly corresponds to TRBD1 (6 bases). V was cut by 0 bases and J by 7 bases, with 16 bases left in between. The germline gives CDR1 MDHEN, CDR2 SYDVKM. CDR3 length: 17 residues. The CDR3 DNA sequence: TGTGCCAGCAGTTTATGGAGGGGACACCCGGGAAATTCACCCCTCCACTTT. Amino acids: CASSLWRGHPGNSPLHF.

The chain carries TRBV2 and TRBJ2-5; 10 bases agree with TRBD2. V lost 2 bases, J lost 1 base, and 1 base stayed unmatched. The CDR3 length is 15 residues. Per germline, CDR1 SNHLY and CDR2 FYNNEI. The CDR3 loop reads CASSELAGAQETQYF. The DNA of the CDR3 is TGTGCCAGCAGTGAACTAGCGGGAGCCCAAGAGACCCAGTACTTC.

This chain connects TRBV11-2 to TRBJ2-7, with 7 bases matching TRBD2. The J segment lost 0 bases and the V segment lost 5 bases, leaving 10 bases of the junction unmatched. CDR3 length: 16 residues. Germline assignment: CDR1 SGHAT and CDR2 FQNNGV. As DNA, the CDR3 is TGTGCCAGCAGCCCCCCGGGACTACGGGGCTCCTACGAGCAGTACTTC. Amino acids: CASSPPGLRGSYEQYF.

V and J are TRBV20-1 and TRBJ1-6; 10 bases line up with TRBD1. This CDR3 contains 13 residues. Germline loops: CDR1 DFQATT, CDR2 SNEGSKA (reference sequence). V lost 3 bases and J lost 9; bases outside the gene matches: 2. The CDR3 loop reads CSASRTGGSPLHF. The CDR3 DNA reads as TGCAGTGCTAGTAGGACAGGGGGTTCACCCCTCCACTTT.

The chain uses TRBV19 and TRBJ2-2; 7 bases are a match to TRBD2. V lost 4 bases, J lost 1 base, and 6 bases stayed unmatched. This CDR3 has 16 residues. CDR1 is LNHDA and CDR2 is SQIVND in the germline V gene (reference sequence). The CDR3 sequence is CASSRSSGQNTGELFF. The DNA of the CDR3 is TGTGCCAGTAGTAGATCTAGCGGCCAGAACACCGGGGAGCTGTTTTTT.

J is TRBJ2-3 and V is TRBV12-3 or TRBV12-4; D gene uncertain. This CDR3 is built from 11 residues. V lost 6 bases and J 6 bases, leaving 7 bases between the germline ends. The CDR3 is CASSSRDTQYF. CDR3 DNA: TGTGCCAGCAGCTCCCGGGATACGCAGTATTTT.

The rearrangement joins TRBV7-9 to TRBJ1-2; TRBD1 matches at 9 bases. Trimming cost V 3 bases and J 3 bases; bases outside gene matches: 8. The germline gives CDR1 SEHNR, CDR2 FQNEAQ (reference sequence). The CDR3 has 16 residues. The CDR3 DNA is TGTGCCAGCAGCTTTTCCACAGGGGGCAATTACTATGGCTACACCTTC. Its translation: CASSFSTGGNYYGYTF.

This clone was detected a few times. This chain uses TRBV6-5 with TRBJ1-3, with D hard to call. V was shortened by 6 bases and J by 2 bases, with 14 bases between the two germline ends. CDR1 is MNHEY and CDR2 is SVGAGI in the germline V gene. The CDR3 totals 15 residues. CDR3 sequence reads: CASRVPGKTGNTIYF. CDR3 nucleotides: TGTGCCAGCAGGGTACCGGGAAAAACTGGAAACACCATATATTTT.

The chain couples TRBV20-1 to TRBJ2-3; TRBD2 matches at 9 bases. Germline V gene data show CDR1 as DFQATT and CDR2 as SNEGSKA (reference sequence). V was clipped by 3 bases and J by 7 bases; unmatched bases: 8. CDR3 length equals 14 residues. The CDR3 is CSASIASGINTQYF. The DNA for the CDR3 is TGCAGTGCTAGTATAGCTAGCGGGATTAATACGCAGTATTTT.

V gene TRBV2 combines with J gene TRBJ2-7; D uncertain. CDR1 is SNHLY and CDR2 is FYNNEI in the germline V gene. V dropped 6 bases and J dropped 7 bases, with 10 bases sitting between them. This CDR3 region has 11 residues. CDR3 sequence (DNA): TGTGCCAGCAGACAGCTCGAGGAGCAGTACTTC. Translating it yields CASRQLEEQYF.

The CDR3 here is CATQTGPGNTIYF. In DNA form, the CDR3 reads TGTGCCACCCAGACAGGCCCTGGAAACACCATATATTTT. The J gene is TRBJ1-3, the V gene TRBV10-3, with a weak D call TRBD1 (6 bases). Germline values: CDR1 ENHRY, CDR2 SYGVKD. V lost 10 bases, J lost 2 bases, and 12 bases lay in between. This CDR3 is 13 amino acids long.

The chain has TRBV15 and TRBJ2-7, with 7 positions matching TRBD2. The germline V gene has CDR1 LNHNV and CDR2 YYDKDF (reference sequence). This CDR3 is 15 amino acids long. With 2 bases clipped from V and 2 bases from J, the junction kept 6 bases outside the gene matches. CDR3 nucleotides: TGTGCCACCAGCAGATCACCTAGCGGAACCTACGAGCAGTACTTC. This translates into CATSRSPSGTYEQYF. Full variable domain (outside the CDR3, taken from reference TRBV15 and TRBJ2-7): DAMVIQNPRYQVTQFGKPVTLSCSQTLNHNVMYWYQQKSSQAPKLLFHYYDKDFNNEADTPDNFQSRRPNTSFCFLDIRSPGLGDTAMYLCATSRSPSGTYEQYFGPGTRLTVT.

This clone appeared a few times. The gene calls are TRBV9 and TRBJ1-3, with D possibly matching TRBD1 (6 bases). Germline loops: CDR1 SGDLS, CDR2 YYNGEE. V dropped 0 bases and J dropped 8 bases, with 15 bases sitting between them. CDR3 size: 15 residues. CDR3 DNA sequence: TGTGCCAGCAGCGTAGCATCAGGGGTGACAGACACCATATATTTT. It encodes CASSVASGVTDTIYF. The whole variable domain, filled in from reference TRBV9 and TRBJ1-3, reads DSGVTQTPKHLITATGQRVTLRCSPRSGDLSVYWYQQSLDQGLQFLIQYYNGEERAKGNILERFSAQQFPDLHSELNLSSLELGDSALYFCASSVASGVTDTIYFGEGSWLTVV.